A single sample is the source of the 32 T cell receptor beta chains below, sequenced in a study of CD8+ T cells in alopecia areata. RNA was isolated and reverse transcribed to cDNA, the sequencing template. TCRdb's table, derived via immunoSEQ multiplex PCR, lists solely in-frame clones and lacks some. Counted here are around 140,000 clones, 51% occurring once; the ten biggest clones make up roughly 0.9%. Sequenced here: CD4+ T cells sorted from blood, sampled at week 0. Receptor source: a human donor with alopecia areata.

In its sample, this clone was seen many times. The chain joins TRBV7-9 to TRBJ1-2; D is possibly TRBD1 (5 bases). Germline CDR1 is SEHNR and CDR2 is FQNEAQ (reference sequence). V dropped 3 bases and J dropped 2 bases, with 7 bases sitting between them. The CDR3 has 13 amino acids. The CDR3 protein is CASSLGGNYGYTF. The CDR3 DNA reads as TGTGCCAGCAGCTTGGGGGGGAACTATGGCTACACCTTC.

The chain couples TRBV5-1 to TRBJ2-5; a possible D gene is TRBD1 (5 bases). Germline V gene sequence: CDR1 SGHRS, CDR2 YFSETQ. The CDR3 totals 15 residues. The germline V and J ends were trimmed by 3 bases and 5 bases, with 17 bases remaining between them. CDR3 sequence reads: CASSSSGIYQETQYF. DNA of the CDR3: TGCGCCAGCAGCTCCTCAGGGATTTATCAGGAGACCCAGTACTTC.

In its sample, this clone was seen once. The genes are TRBV6-5 and TRBJ2-1; a possible D gene is TRBD1 (6 bases). The CDR3 loop spans 13 amino acids. Germline assignment: CDR1 MNHEY and CDR2 SVGAGI. V was clipped by 11 bases and J by 10 bases, with 21 bases between them. CDR3 loop: CASCPRGMGEQFF. For the CDR3, the DNA is TGTGCCTCCTGTCCTAGGGGGATGGGGGAGCAGTTCTTC.

The sample holds a few counts of this clone. V is TRBV7-2 and J is TRBJ2-2; the D gene is possibly TRBD1 (6 bases). With 5 bases removed from V and 2 bases from J, the gap between germline ends came to 12 bases. There are 15 residues in the CDR3. From germline, CDR1 is SGHTA and CDR2 FQGNSA. The CDR3 is CASSPWTVNTGELFF. CDR3 DNA sequence: TGTGCCAGCAGCCCCTGGACAGTCAACACCGGGGAGCTGTTTTTT.

The rearrangement joins TRBV30 to TRBJ2-1, with a weak D call TRBD2 (5 bases). V lost 0 bases and J 7 bases, leaving 10 bases between the germline ends. Germline-derived CDR1 and CDR2 are GTSNPN and SVGIG (reference sequence). There are 13 residues in the CDR3. The CDR3 region is CAWSVRGPNEQFF. The CDR3 nucleotides are TGTGCCTGGAGTGTACGAGGGCCTAATGAGCAGTTCTTC.

The sample holds a few counts of this clone. The chain employs TRBV30 and TRBJ1-1; D uncertain. The germline CDR1 and CDR2 sequences are GTSNPN and SVGIG (reference sequence). This CDR3 spans 13 amino acids. Trimming took 0 bases from V and 2 from J, leaving 7 bases between them. Here the CDR3 reads CAWSVRGNTEAFF. CDR3 sequence (DNA): TGTGCCTGGAGTGTACGGGGTAACACTGAAGCTTTCTTT.

The chain is built from TRBV5-6 and TRBJ2-1; possibly TRBD1 for D (5 bases). The CDR3 loop spans 15 amino acids. Germline CDR1 is SGHDT and CDR2 is YYEEEE. Trimming removed 4 bases from V and 5 bases from J, with 16 bases in between. CDR3 loop: CASSIRGVGHNEQFF. In nucleotides, the CDR3 is TGTGCCAGCAGCATAAGGGGTGTGGGTCACAATGAGCAGTTCTTC. The full variable domain, with the rest looked up from reference TRBV5-6 and TRBJ2-1, is DAGVTQSPTHLIKTRGQQVTLRCSPKSGHDTVSWYQQALGQGPQFIFQYYEEEERQRGNFPDRFSGHQFPNYSSELNVNALLLGDSALYLCASSIRGVGHNEQFFGPGTRLTVL.

This chain joins TRBV7-2 and TRBJ2-1; either TRBD1 or TRBD2 may fit D (5 bases each). This CDR3 region has 18 residues. Germline V CDR1 and CDR2: SGHTA, FQGNSA. V was clipped by 3 bases and J by 8 bases, with 26 bases between them. CDR3 coding DNA: TGTGCCAGCAGCTTTCGATATGGGGGAGTAGCCTCTGGAGATGAGCAGTTCTTC. It codes for CASSFRYGGVASGDEQFF.

This chain uses TRBV30 with TRBJ1-1; TRBD1 agrees at 10 bases. Trimming cost V 3 bases and J 3 bases; bases outside gene matches: 10. CDR1 and CDR2 from the germline V gene are GTSNPN and SVGIG (reference sequence). This CDR3 spans 16 amino acids. The CDR3: CAWSNDRGLGDTEAFF. Written as DNA, the CDR3 is TGTGCCTGGAGCAATGACAGGGGGCTAGGAGACACTGAAGCTTTCTTT.

This clone was counted only a few times. The chain couples TRBV6-5 to TRBJ2-7; 12 nucleotides agree with TRBD2. CDR1 and CDR2 from the germline V gene are MNHEY and SVGAGI. Unmatched junction bases numbered 8, after V lost 6 bases and J lost 5 bases. The CDR3 runs to 15 residues. The CDR3 coding sequence is TGTGCCAGCAGAGGCCTAGCGGGAGGGCGGGACGAGCAGTACTTC. It encodes CASRGLAGGRDEQYF.

The gene calls are TRBV25-1 and TRBJ1-4, with D tentatively TRBD1 (6 bases). From germline, CDR1 is MGHDK and CDR2 SYGVNS. V shed 3 bases and J shed 5 bases, with 10 bases lying between them. This CDR3 contains 14 residues. CDR3 residues: CASSDNRDNEKLFF. The CDR3 region has the DNA TGTGCCAGCAGTGATAACAGGGACAATGAAAAACTGTTTTTT.

The chain has TRBV30 and TRBJ2-7, with TRBD2 matching over 9 bases. CDR3 length equals 15 residues. The V gene end was trimmed by 3 bases and the J gene end by 4 bases; junction bases not matched to a gene: 10. The V gene's germline CDR1 is GTSNPN and CDR2 SVGIG (reference sequence). The CDR3 spells CAWRPPLAGRYEQYF. In DNA, the CDR3 is TGTGCCTGGAGACCCCCGCTAGCGGGACGATACGAGCAGTACTTC.

The chain has TRBV7-2 and TRBJ2-3, with 7 bases identical to TRBD2. Trimming removed 2 bases from V and 4 bases from J; junction bases left unmatched: 6. CDR1 is SGHTA, CDR2 FQGNSA, per germline. The CDR3 is 15 amino acids. CDR3 residues: CASSLQAGRPDTQYF. The CDR3 DNA reads as TGTGCCAGCAGCTTACAGGCCGGGAGGCCAGATACGCAGTATTTT. The full variable domain, with the rest looked up from reference TRBV7-2 and TRBJ2-3, is GAGVSQSPSNKVTEKGKDVELRCDPISGHTALYWYRQSLGQGLEFLIYFQGNSAPDKSGLPSDRFSAERTGGSVSTLTIQRTQQEDSAVYLCASSLQAGRPDTQYFGPGTRLTVL.

This chain connects TRBV7-3 to TRBJ1-1, with TRBD1 matching over 7 bases. The CDR3 consists of 15 residues. Germline values: CDR1 SGHTA, CDR2 FQGTGA. With 2 bases clipped from V and 11 bases from J, the junction kept 14 bases outside the gene matches. The CDR3 sequence: CASSLLIRDRTGAFF. The CDR3 nucleotides are TGTGCCAGCAGCTTATTAATTAGGGACAGAACAGGGGCTTTCTTT.

The V and J genes are TRBV15 and TRBJ1-1; D may be TRBD1 (5 bases). The CDR3 is 15 amino acids. Germline lookup yields CDR1 LNHNV and CDR2 YYDKDF (reference sequence). V lost 3 bases to trimming and J lost 10 bases, with 21 bases between them. CDR3 bases: TGTGCCACCAGCAGGAGAGTGGGGACGGGAGTTGCAGCTTTCTTT. It is translated as CATSRRVGTGVAAFF.

The genes are TRBV2 and TRBJ2-7; TRBD2 is a possible D gene (6 bases). The CDR3 is 12 residues long. Trimming took off 11 bases at V and 1 base at J, with 12 bases between the two ends. Germline CDR1 SNHLY, CDR2 FYNNEI. Here the CDR3 reads CAGGTGSYEQYF. The DNA of the CDR3 is TGTGCCGGCGGGACCGGATCCTACGAGCAGTACTTC.

The table lists this clone with a few counts. CDR3 in amino acids: CASSQEPSPLGFF. The CDR3, as DNA: TGCGCCAGCAGCCAAGAACCTTCCCCACTGGGGTTCTTC. The chain uses TRBV4-1 and TRBJ2-1; D call uncertain. Trimming shortened V by 0 bases and J by 15 bases, and 15 bases separated the two germline ends. Germline V gene lookup returns CDR1 MGHRA and CDR2 YSYEKL. The CDR3 runs to 13 residues.

The J gene is TRBJ2-3, the V gene TRBV6-6; tentative D call: TRBD1 (6 bases). The V end lost 6 bases, the J end lost 6 bases, and 22 bases lay between the germline ends. The CDR3 has 16 residues. Germline V CDR1 and CDR2: MNHNY, SVGAGI (reference sequence). The CDR3 loop reads CASSIGRTHQGDTQYF. The CDR3, as DNA: TGTGCCAGCAGCATCGGACGGACCCACCAGGGGGATACGCAGTATTTT.

V usage is TRBV6-1 and J usage is TRBJ1-5; D remains unclear. The V and J ends lost 6 bases and 8 bases respectively, with 8 bases between them. Germline assignment: CDR1 MNHNS and CDR2 SASEGT. The CDR3 spans 11 residues. CDR3 sequence: CASREGKPQHF. CDR3 nucleotides: TGTGCCAGCAGGGAGGGAAAGCCCCAGCATTTT.

This clone showed up just a few times. CDR3 amino acids: CSVVKQGRTYEQYF. In DNA, the CDR3 is TGCAGCGTTGTAAAGCAGGGCAGGACCTACGAGCAGTACTTC. V is TRBV29-1 and J is TRBJ2-7; tentatively, D is TRBD1 (5 bases). Trimming left V 4 bases short and J 2 bases short, with 15 bases between. There are 14 residues in the CDR3. Germline lookup yields CDR1 SQVTM and CDR2 ANQGSEA.

The CDR3 reads CSVGDRRGTEAFF. The CDR3 DNA is TGCAGCGTGGGGGACAGGAGGGGCACTGAAGCTTTCTTT. This sequence joins TRBV29-1 and TRBJ1-1, with 8 bases that match TRBD1. The CDR3 has 13 residues. Trimming removed 6 bases from V and 4 bases from J; junction bases left unmatched: 7. Germline values: CDR1 SQVTM, CDR2 ANQGSEA.

The chain couples TRBV29-1 to TRBJ1-1; no reliable D call. The CDR3 covers 10 residues. Between the trimmed V and J ends, which lost 4 bases and 11 bases, there was a span of 11 bases. CDR1 is SQVTM and CDR2 is ANQGSEA in the germline V gene. The CDR3 DNA is TGCAGCGTTGCATTACAACAGGCTTTCTTT. This gives the protein CSVALQQAFF.

The chain joins TRBV6-5 to TRBJ1-5; 8 positions match TRBD1. The germline V gene encodes CDR1 MNHEY and CDR2 SVGAGI. The CDR3 consists of 14 residues. The ends lost 2 bases at V and 6 bases at J; junction bases unmatched: 3. DNA for the CDR3: TGTGCCAGCAGTTACGGCGGGACAGGTCAGCCCCAGCATTTT. Amino acids: CASSYGGTGQPQHF.

In its sample, this clone was seen a few times. V and J are TRBV30 and TRBJ1-1; D gene ambiguous. Trimming took off 2 bases at V and 11 bases at J, with 15 bases between the two ends. Germline V gene data show CDR1 as GTSNPN and CDR2 as SVGIG (reference sequence). The CDR3 has 12 amino acids. CDR3 nucleotide sequence: TGTGCCTGGAGTCACCCGTCTTCGACGGCTTTCTTT. It encodes CAWSHPSSTAFF.

The rearrangement uses TRBV5-1 and TRBJ1-2; D call uncertain. Per germline, CDR1 SGHRS and CDR2 YFSETQ. The V end was cut by 6 bases, the J end by 2 bases, with 14 bases between. This CDR3 has 14 amino acids. The CDR3, as DNA: TGCGCCAGCAAATCCGGGGTCGGGAACTATGGCTACACCTTC. The encoded protein is CASKSGVGNYGYTF. Filled out from reference TRBV5-1 and TRBJ1-2, the complete variable domain reads KAGVTQTPRYLIKTRGQQVTLSCSPISGHRSVSWYQQTPGQGLQFLFEYFSETQRNKGNFPGRFSGRQFSNSRSEMNVSTLELGDSALYLCASKSGVGNYGYTFGSGTRLTVV.

The chain recombines TRBV29-1 with TRBJ2-7; 7 nucleotides align to TRBD1. Per germline, CDR1 SQVTM and CDR2 ANQGSEA. V dropped 6 bases and J dropped 1; count of bases not matched to a gene: 12. CDR3 length equals 15 residues. The chain's CDR3 is CSVRYSDRRSYEQYF. The CDR3 bases are TGCAGCGTCAGGTATTCGGACAGGAGATCCTACGAGCAGTACTTC.

This chain uses TRBV29-1 with TRBJ1-2; D unclear. V was pared by 6 bases and J by 8 bases, with 13 bases between. The CDR3 runs 11 residues. Looked up from germline, CDR1 is SQVTM and CDR2 is ANQGSEA. The CDR3 spells CSVLMGLGYTF. CDR3 coding DNA: TGCAGCGTCCTAATGGGATTGGGCTACACCTTC.

The V call is TRBV30, the J call TRBJ1-2; tentative D call: TRBD1 (5 bases). The CDR3 has 15 residues. V gave up 7 bases and J gave up 5 bases, with 23 bases separating them. CDR1 and CDR2 (germline): GTSNPN, SVGIG (reference sequence). The CDR3 here is CAYSAGRSLEYGYTF. The CDR3 nucleotides are TGTGCCTACTCCGCGGGACGCTCTCTTGAATATGGCTACACCTTC. Full variable domain (remainder filled in from reference TRBV30 and TRBJ1-2): SQTIHQWPATLVQPVGSPLSLECTVEGTSNPNLYWYRQAAGRGLQLLFYSVGIGQISSEVPQNLSASRPQDRQFILSSKKLLLSDSGFYLCAYSAGRSLEYGYTFGSGTRLTVV.

The chain joins TRBV23-1 to TRBJ2-7, with a possible D match to TRBD1 (5 bases). TRBV23-1 is designated an ORF whose function remains uncertain. The V end lost 4 bases, the J end lost 7 bases, and 14 bases lay between the germline ends. This CDR3 has 13 amino acids. CDR3 DNA: TGCGCCAGCAGTCGAAGCAGGGTTTGTGAGCAGTACTTC. Its translation: CASSRSRVCEQYF.

This chain joins TRBV28 and TRBJ2-5, with 11 bases lining up with TRBD2. The tail of the sequence fits TRBJ2-7 better, so the J call may be wrong. CDR3 length equals 15 residues. The germline CDR1 and CDR2 sequences are MDHEN and SYDVKM. As DNA, the CDR3 is TGTGCCAGCAGTAAAAGACTAGCGGGGCTCTACGAGCAGTACTTC. Residues: CASSKRLAGLYEQYF.

The J gene is TRBJ2-4, the V gene TRBV30; D is ambiguous. The CDR3 has 15 amino acids. Looked up from germline, CDR1 is GTSNPN and CDR2 is SVGIG (reference sequence). Deletions cut 0 bases from V and 0 bases from J, with 9 bases between. Here the CDR3 reads CAWSVGNLAKNIQYF. The CDR3 DNA reads TGTGCCTGGAGTGTCGGAAACCTAGCCAAAAACATTCAGTACTTC.

The V and J genes are TRBV25-1 and TRBJ1-5; D is undetermined. V was clipped by 10 bases and J by 8 bases, with 12 bases between them. The CDR3 has 11 residues. Germline CDR1 and CDR2: MGHDK and SYGVNS. CDR3 region: CANRRLEPQHF. The CDR3 DNA reads as TGTGCCAACCGAAGGCTAGAGCCCCAGCATTTT.